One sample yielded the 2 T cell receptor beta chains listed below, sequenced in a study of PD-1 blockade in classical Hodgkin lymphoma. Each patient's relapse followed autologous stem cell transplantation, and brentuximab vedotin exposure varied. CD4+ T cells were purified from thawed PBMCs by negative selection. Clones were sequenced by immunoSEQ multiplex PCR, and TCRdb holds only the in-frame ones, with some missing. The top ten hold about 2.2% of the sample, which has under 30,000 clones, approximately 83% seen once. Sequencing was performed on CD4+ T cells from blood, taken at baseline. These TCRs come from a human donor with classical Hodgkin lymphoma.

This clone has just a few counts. CDR3 protein: CASSPPTAMNTEAFF. CDR3 sequence (DNA): TGTGCCAGCTCACCACCCACGGCAATGAACACTGAAGCTTTCTTT. The chain couples TRBV18 to TRBJ1-1; no firm D call. Germline values: CDR1 KGHSH, CDR2 LQKENI. V lost 0 bases, J lost 0 bases, and 8 bases lay in between. This CDR3 spans 15 amino acids.

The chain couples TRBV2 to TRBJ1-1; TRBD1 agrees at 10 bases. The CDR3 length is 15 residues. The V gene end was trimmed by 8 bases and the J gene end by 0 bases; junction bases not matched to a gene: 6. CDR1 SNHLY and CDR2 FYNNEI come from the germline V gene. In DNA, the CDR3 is TGTGCCAGCGTTTGGGGACAGGGGATGAACACTGAAGCTTTCTTT. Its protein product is CASVWGQGMNTEAFF.